Below are 16 T cell receptor beta chains sequenced from a single sample in a study of T-cell reconstitution after alpha-beta-depleted transplantation in children. A TCRbeta library incorporating unique molecular identifiers was prepared. TCRdb re-analysed the PCR reads in MiXCR, keeping a single row per CDR3 protein. The sample has some 500,000 distinct CDR3 sequences, about 16% seen once; the top ten hold roughly 3.3%. This sample comprised PBMCs from the stem cell graft donor, obtained from the stem cell graft. These receptors originate from a human donor who donated a stem cell graft to a child with acute lymphoblastic leukemia.

A few counts support this clonotype. This chain uses TRBV4-2 with TRBJ2-7, with D possibly being TRBD2 (6 bases). Trimming left V 4 bases short and J 0 bases short, with 13 bases between. CDR1 is LGHNA, CDR2 YNFKEQ, per germline. The CDR3 runs to 15 residues. CDR3 region: CASSPYAGSSYEQYF. The CDR3 nucleotides are TGTGCCAGCAGCCCCTACGCGGGGAGCTCCTACGAGCAGTACTTC.

This clonotype was counted many times. The chain uses TRBV20-1 and TRBJ1-1, with 7 bases lining up with TRBD1. The germline V gene has CDR1 DFQATT and CDR2 SNEGSKA (reference sequence). CDR3 length equals 14 residues. Unmatched junction bases numbered 5, after V lost 1 base and J lost 3 bases. This CDR3 reads CSARAPGGDTEAFF. The DNA for the CDR3 is TGCAGTGCTAGAGCCCCAGGGGGGGACACTGAAGCTTTCTTT.

This chain uses TRBV7-3 with TRBJ2-2, with 8 bases matching TRBD1. V gave up 10 bases and J gave up 5 bases; unmatched junction bases: 6. The CDR3 length is 13 residues. CDR1 is SGHTA, CDR2 FQGTGA, per germline. CDR3 amino acids: CATGQGATGELFF. The CDR3 coding sequence is TGTGCCACCGGGCAGGGGGCAACCGGGGAGCTGTTTTTT.

This clonotype was counted between two and nine times. V and J are TRBV12-3 or TRBV12-4 and TRBJ2-5; perhaps TRBD1 as D (6 bases). The CDR3 loop spans 15 amino acids. V lost 6 bases, J lost 0 bases, and 14 bases lay in between. CDR3 loop: CASRVSGTHQETQYF. CDR3 nucleotide sequence: TGTGCCAGCAGGGTTTCCGGGACACACCAAGAGACCCAGTACTTC.

V gene TRBV27 combines with J gene TRBJ1-1, with D maybe TRBD1 (5 bases). The CDR3 covers 15 residues. Germline V gives CDR1 MNHEY, CDR2 SMNVEV (reference sequence). Between the trimmed V and J ends, which lost 4 bases and 5 bases, there was a span of 17 bases. Here the CDR3 DNA reads TGTGCCAGCAGTTGGGCAGGGTCAACAGTGACTGAAGCTTTCTTT. Residues: CASSWAGSTVTEAFF.

J is TRBJ2-7 and V is TRBV20-1; the D is unclear. The CDR3 totals 12 residues. Per the germline V gene, CDR1 is DFQATT and CDR2 is SNEGSKA (reference sequence). V was shortened by 4 bases and J by 4 bases, with 11 bases between the two germline ends. The CDR3: CSAMVGGYEQYF. The CDR3 DNA is TGCAGTGCTATGGTGGGTGGGTACGAGCAGTACTTC.

The chain carries TRBV20-1 and TRBJ2-3; 14 positions match TRBD2. Per the germline V gene, CDR1 is DFQATT and CDR2 is SNEGSKA (reference sequence). The CDR3 sequence is 15 residues long. The V gene end was trimmed by 5 bases and the J gene end by 6 bases; junction bases not matched to a gene: 7. The CDR3 DNA reads as TGCAGTGCTCCGACTAGCGGGAGGGCCGTTGATACGCAGTATTTT. It translates to CSAPTSGRAVDTQYF.

This clonotype was observed a few times. The J gene is TRBJ1-4, the V gene TRBV4-1, with 9 positions matching TRBD1. V trimming: 1 base; J trimming: 4 bases; junction bases outside the gene matches: 7. CDR3 length: 17 residues. CDR1 and CDR2 (germline): MGHRA, YSYEKL. The chain's CDR3 is CASSQATGGPYNEKLFF. The CDR3 DNA reads TGCGCCAGCAGCCAAGCGACAGGGGGGCCTTATAATGAAAAACTGTTTTTT.

This chain connects TRBV7-6 to TRBJ2-7; TRBD2 matches 7 bases. The germline CDR1 and CDR2 sequences are SGHVS and FNYEAQ. The CDR3 extends over 14 amino acids. V lost 3 bases and J lost 6; bases outside the gene matches: 8. CDR3 DNA sequence: TGTGCCAGCAGCTTGGGGGGGGGTAGCTCCGAGCAGTACTTC. It is translated as CASSLGGGSSEQYF.

This chain uses TRBV3-1 with TRBJ2-4; 7 bases are a match to TRBD2. Trimming cost V 1 base and J 0 bases; bases outside gene matches: 0. CDR1 and CDR2 (germline): LGHDT, YNNKEL (reference sequence). CDR3 length: 15 amino acids. Here the CDR3 reads CASSQGGGAKNIQYF. The CDR3 DNA reads TGTGCCAGCAGCCAAGGCGGGGGAGCCAAAAACATTCAGTACTTC.

This clonotype was seen a handful of times. The rearrangement uses TRBV6-2 or TRBV6-3 and TRBJ2-1; 16 nucleotides align to TRBD2. Losses at the gene ends were 4 bases for V and 8 bases for J; bases not matched to a gene: 8. This CDR3 is 17 amino acids long. The germline V gene encodes CDR1 MNHEY and CDR2 SVGEGT. CDR3: CASSSGTSGRAGHEQFF. The CDR3 nucleotides are TGTGCCAGCAGTTCTGGGACTAGCGGGAGGGCCGGGCATGAGCAGTTCTTC.

This clonotype was observed a handful of times. This chain uses TRBV20-1 with TRBJ2-7; D uncertain. From germline, CDR1 is DFQATT and CDR2 SNEGSKA (reference sequence). CDR3 length equals 10 residues. Trimming took 3 bases from V and 6 from J, leaving 6 bases between them. The CDR3 coding sequence is TGCAGTGCTAGTCCCAGCGAGCAGTACTTC. Its protein is CSASPSEQYF.

V usage is TRBV3-1 and J usage is TRBJ2-7, with TRBD1 identical over 8 bases. CDR3 length: 16 residues. Per germline, CDR1 LGHDT and CDR2 YNNKEL (reference sequence). V shed 1 base, J shed 2 bases, and the junction held 7 bases outside the gene matches. The CDR3 sequence: CASSQGSGTGAYEQYF. Here the CDR3 DNA reads TGTGCCAGCAGCCAAGGTTCCGGGACAGGCGCCTACGAGCAGTACTTC.

This clonotype was counted between two and nine times. The CDR3 loop reads CASSWGTSGSWYNEQFF. The CDR3 bases are TGTGCCAGCAGCTGGGGGACTAGCGGGAGTTGGTATAATGAGCAGTTCTTC. This rearrangement joins TRBV7-9 to TRBJ2-1, with TRBD2 matching 14 bases. CDR3 length equals 17 residues. V was pared by 4 bases and J by 7 bases, with 9 bases of the junction left unmatched. Germline CDR1 reads SEHNR; CDR2 reads FQNEAQ (reference sequence).

V is TRBV5-1 and J is TRBJ1-6, with unresolved D. Deletions cut 4 bases from V and 5 bases from J, with 10 bases between. Germline V gene data show CDR1 as SGHRS and CDR2 as YFSETQ. The CDR3 has 14 amino acids. This chain's CDR3 is CASSGGRNNSPLHF. The CDR3 nucleotides read TGCGCCAGCAGCGGAGGCAGAAATAATTCACCCCTCCACTTT.

This clonotype was seen many times. The chain links TRBV5-1 to TRBJ2-7, with D possibly being TRBD2 (6 bases). Per germline, CDR1 SGHRS and CDR2 YFSETQ. Trimming took 5 bases from V and 6 from J, leaving 15 bases between them. The CDR3 extends over 13 amino acids. CDR3 nucleotides: TGCGCCAGCAGTATGGGGGGAGGACTCGAGCAGTACTTC. It is translated as CASSMGGGLEQYF.